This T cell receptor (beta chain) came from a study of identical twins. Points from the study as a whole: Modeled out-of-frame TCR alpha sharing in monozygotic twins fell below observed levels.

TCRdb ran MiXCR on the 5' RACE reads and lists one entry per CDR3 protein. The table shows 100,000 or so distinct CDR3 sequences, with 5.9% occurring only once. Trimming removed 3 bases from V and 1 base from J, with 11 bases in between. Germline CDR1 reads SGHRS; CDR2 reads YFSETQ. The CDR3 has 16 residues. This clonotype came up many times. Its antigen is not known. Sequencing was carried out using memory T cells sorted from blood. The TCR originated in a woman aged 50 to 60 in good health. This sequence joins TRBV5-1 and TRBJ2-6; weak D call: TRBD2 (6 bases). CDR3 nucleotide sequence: TGCGCCAGCAGCTCGGAGGGTCGATCTGGGGCCAACGTCCTGACTTTC. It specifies CASSSEGRSGANVLTF.